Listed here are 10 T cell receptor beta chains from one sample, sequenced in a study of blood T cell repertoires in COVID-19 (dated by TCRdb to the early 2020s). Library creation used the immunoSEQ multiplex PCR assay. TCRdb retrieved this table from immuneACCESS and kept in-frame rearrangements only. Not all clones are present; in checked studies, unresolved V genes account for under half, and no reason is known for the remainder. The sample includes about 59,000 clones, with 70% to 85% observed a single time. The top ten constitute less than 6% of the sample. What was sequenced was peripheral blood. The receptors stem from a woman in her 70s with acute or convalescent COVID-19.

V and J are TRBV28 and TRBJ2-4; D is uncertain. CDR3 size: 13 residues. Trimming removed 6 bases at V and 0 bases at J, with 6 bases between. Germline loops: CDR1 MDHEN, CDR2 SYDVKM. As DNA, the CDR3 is TGTGCCAGCAGATCTAGAGCCAAAAACATTCAGTACTTC. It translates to CASRSRAKNIQYF.

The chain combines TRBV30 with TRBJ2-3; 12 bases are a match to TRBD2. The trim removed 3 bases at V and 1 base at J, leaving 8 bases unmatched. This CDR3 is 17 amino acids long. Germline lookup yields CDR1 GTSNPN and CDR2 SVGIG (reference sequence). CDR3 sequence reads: CAWRRLAGGIGTDTQYF. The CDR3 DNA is TGTGCCTGGAGGAGGCTAGCGGGGGGGATAGGCACAGATACGCAGTATTTT.

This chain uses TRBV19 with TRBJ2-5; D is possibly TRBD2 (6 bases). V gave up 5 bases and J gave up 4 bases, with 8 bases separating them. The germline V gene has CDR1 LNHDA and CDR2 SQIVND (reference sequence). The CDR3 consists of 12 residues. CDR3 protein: CASSEGGETQYF. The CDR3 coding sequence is TGTGCCAGTAGTGAGGGAGGAGAGACCCAGTACTTC.

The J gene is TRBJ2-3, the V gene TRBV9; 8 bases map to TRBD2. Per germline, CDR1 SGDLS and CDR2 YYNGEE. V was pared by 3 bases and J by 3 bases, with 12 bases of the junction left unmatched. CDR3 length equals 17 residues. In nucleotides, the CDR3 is TGTGCCAGCAGCGCCAGCGGCGGGGGGTTTACTACAGATACGCAGTATTTT. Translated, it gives CASSASGGGFTTDTQYF.

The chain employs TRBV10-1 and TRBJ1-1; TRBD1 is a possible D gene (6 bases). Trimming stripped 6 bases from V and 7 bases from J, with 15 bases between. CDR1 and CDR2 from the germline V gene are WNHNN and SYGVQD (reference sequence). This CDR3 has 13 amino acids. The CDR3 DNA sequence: TGCGCCAGCAGCCGCGACAGGCAGGGTGAAGCTTTCTTT. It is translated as CASSRDRQGEAFF.

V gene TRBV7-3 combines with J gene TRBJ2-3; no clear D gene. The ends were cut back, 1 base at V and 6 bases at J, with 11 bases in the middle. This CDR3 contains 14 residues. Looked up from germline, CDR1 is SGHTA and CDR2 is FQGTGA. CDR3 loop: CASSLNRLGDTQYF. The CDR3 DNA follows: TGTGCCAGCAGCTTAAATCGCCTAGGCGATACGCAGTATTTT.

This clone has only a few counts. Here the CDR3 reads CASSLTGYYGYTF. The CDR3, as DNA: TGTGCCAGCAGTTTGACAGGGTACTATGGCTACACCTTC. V usage is TRBV28 and J usage is TRBJ1-2, with 7 bases identical to TRBD1. The junction had 1 base not matched to a gene; V was cut back by 3 bases and J by 3 bases. Germline CDR1 MDHEN, CDR2 SYDVKM. The CDR3 spans 13 residues.

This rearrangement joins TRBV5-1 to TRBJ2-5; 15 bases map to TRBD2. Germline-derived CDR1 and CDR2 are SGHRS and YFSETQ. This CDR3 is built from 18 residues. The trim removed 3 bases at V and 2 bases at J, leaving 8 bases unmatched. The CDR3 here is CASSWGLAGGQQQETQYF. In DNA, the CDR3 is TGCGCCAGCAGCTGGGGACTAGCGGGGGGCCAACAACAAGAGACCCAGTACTTC.

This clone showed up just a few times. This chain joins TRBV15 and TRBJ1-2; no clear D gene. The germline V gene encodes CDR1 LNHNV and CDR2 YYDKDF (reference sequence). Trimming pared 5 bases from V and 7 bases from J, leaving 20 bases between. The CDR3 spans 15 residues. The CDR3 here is CATSPREGRRPGYTF. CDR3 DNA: TGTGCCACCAGCCCCCGCGAGGGCAGACGACCTGGCTACACCTTC. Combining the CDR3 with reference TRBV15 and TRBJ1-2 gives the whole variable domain DAMVIQNPRYQVTQFGKPVTLSCSQTLNHNVMYWYQQKSSQAPKLLFHYYDKDFNNEADTPDNFQSRRPNTSFCFLDIRSPGLGDTAMYLCATSPREGRRPGYTFGSGTRLTVV.

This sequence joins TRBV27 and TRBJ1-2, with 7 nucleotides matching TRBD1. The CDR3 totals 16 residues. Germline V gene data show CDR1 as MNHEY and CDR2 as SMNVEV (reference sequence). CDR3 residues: CVTRGKGASLDYGYTF. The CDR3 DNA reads TGTGTTACCCGGGGGAAGGGGGCATCACTCGACTATGGCTACACCTTC.